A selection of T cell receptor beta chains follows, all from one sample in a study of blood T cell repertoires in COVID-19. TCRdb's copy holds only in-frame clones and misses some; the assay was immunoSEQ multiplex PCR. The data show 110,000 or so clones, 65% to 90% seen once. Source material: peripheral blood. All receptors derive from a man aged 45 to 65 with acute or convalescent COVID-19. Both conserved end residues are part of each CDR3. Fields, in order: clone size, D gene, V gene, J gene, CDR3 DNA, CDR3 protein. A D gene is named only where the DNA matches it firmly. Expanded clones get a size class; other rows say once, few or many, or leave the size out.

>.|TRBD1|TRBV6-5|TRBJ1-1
TGTGCCAGCAGTTATTCCGGGACAGGGCATAGGGCTTTCTTT
CASSYSGTGHRAFF
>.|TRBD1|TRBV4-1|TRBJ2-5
TGCGCCAGCAGCCAAGAAGGGGGACAGGGGGAGACCCAGTACTTC
CASSQEGGQGETQYF
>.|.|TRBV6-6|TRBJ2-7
TGTGCCAGCGGAAATGAGGGTGACCTCTCCTACGAGCAGTACTTC
CASGNEGDLSYEQYF
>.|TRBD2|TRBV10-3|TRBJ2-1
TGTGCCATCAGTGACAGGCGGGAGGGATCATGGAGTGAGCAGTTCTTC
CAISDRREGSWSEQFF
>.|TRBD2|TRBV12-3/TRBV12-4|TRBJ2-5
TGTGCCAGCAGTCCCGGACTAGTGGGGACCCAGTACTTC
CASSPGLVGTQYF
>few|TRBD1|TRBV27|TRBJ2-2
TGTGCCAGCAGTTCAGGGGGCAACACCGGGGAGCTGTTTTTT
CASSSGGNTGELFF
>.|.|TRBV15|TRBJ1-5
TGTGCCACCAGCAGCTTTTCGGAGCCCCAGCATTTT
CATSSFSEPQHF
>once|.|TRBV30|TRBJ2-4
TGTGCCTGGGGGGGGCTAGCGAAGAACATTCAGTACTTC
CAWGGLAKNIQYF
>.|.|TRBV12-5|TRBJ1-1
TGTGCTACCCGAGGCTGGGACACTGAAGCTTTCTTT
CATRGWDTEAFF
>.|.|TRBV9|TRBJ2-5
TGTGCCAGCAGCCCCGGGACTGAGAGGGCCCAGTACTTC
CASSPGTERAQYF
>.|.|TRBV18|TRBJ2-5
TGTGCCAGCTCACCACCAGGGGCTTCCAGGGAGACCCAGTACTTC
CASSPPGASRETQYF
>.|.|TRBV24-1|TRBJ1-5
TGTGCCACCAGTCCGGGTAGCAATCAGCCCCAGCATTTT
CATSPGSNQPQHF
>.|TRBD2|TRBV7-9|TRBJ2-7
TGTGCCAGCAGCTTAGTGAAGGCTACTAGCGGGGCGTACGAGCAGTACTTC
CASSLVKATSGAYEQYF
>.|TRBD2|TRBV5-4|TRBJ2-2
TGTGCCAGCACCAGGACTAGCGGGGGATACACCGGGGAGCTGTTTTTT
CASTRTSGGYTGELFF
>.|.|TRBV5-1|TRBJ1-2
TGCGCCAGCAGCTTGGACAGCTATGGCTACACCTTC
CASSLDSYGYTF
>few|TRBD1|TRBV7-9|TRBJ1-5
TGTGCCAGCAGCTTAGGACAGGGCTTTGGGCCCCAGCATTTT
CASSLGQGFGPQHF
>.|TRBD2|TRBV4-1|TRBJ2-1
TGCGCCAGCAGCCCGGGGGGGCGAATGAGGAATGAGCAGTTCTTC
CASSPGGRMRNEQFF
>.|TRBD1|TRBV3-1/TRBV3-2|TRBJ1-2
TGTGCCAGCAGCCCTACAGGGGACTATGGCTACACCTTC
CASSPTGDYGYTF
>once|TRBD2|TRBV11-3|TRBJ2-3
TGTGCCAGCAGCTTAGGGGGACTAGCGGGAGATATGCTAGATACGCAGTATTTT
CASSLGGLAGDMLDTQYF
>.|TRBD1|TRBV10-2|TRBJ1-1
TGCGCCAGCAGTGTGGGGGACAGGAACACTGAAGCTTTCTTT
CASSVGDRNTEAFF
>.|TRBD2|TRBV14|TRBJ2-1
TGTGCCAGCAGCCAAGTAGCGGGAGTCTACAATGAGCAGTTCTTC
CASSQVAGVYNEQFF
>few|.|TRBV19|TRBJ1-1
TGTGCCAGTAGTGTTCTTCGGGGACAAAGAAACACTGAAGCTTTCTTT
CASSVLRGQRNTEAFF
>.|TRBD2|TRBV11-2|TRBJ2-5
TGTGCCAGCAGCTCTACAGCGGGAGTGGAGACCCAGTACTTC
CASSSTAGVETQYF
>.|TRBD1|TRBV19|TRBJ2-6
TGTGCCAGTAGTACAAACAGGGGAACCCACTCTGGGGCCAACGTCCTGACTTTC
CASSTNRGTHSGANVLTF
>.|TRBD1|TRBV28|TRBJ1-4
TGTGCCAGCAGCTTTGGGGGCGTGGACAGGGAAATCGAAAAACTGTTTTTT
CASSFGGVDREIEKLFF
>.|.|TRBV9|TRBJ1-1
TGTGCCAGCAGCGTAGGGCCGGGAGGGGACTTCGGGGAATTGGCTTTCTTT
CASSVGPGGDFGELAFF
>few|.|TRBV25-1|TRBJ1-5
TGTGCCAGCAGGGGGGGAATACAATCAGCCCAGCATTTT
CASRGGIQSAQHF
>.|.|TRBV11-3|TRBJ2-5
TGTGCCAGCAGCTGGTCCGGGTTCCGGGAGACCCAGTACTTC
CASSWSGFRETQYF
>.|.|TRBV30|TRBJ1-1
TGTGCCTGGAACACCGGCAGCGCCGGGACTGAAGCTTTCTTT
CAWNTGSAGTEAFF
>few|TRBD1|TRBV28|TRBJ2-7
TGTGCCAGCAGTCTCACCCTGAGGGGGCTCTACGAGCAGTACTTC
CASSLTLRGLYEQYF
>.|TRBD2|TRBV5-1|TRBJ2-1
TGCGCCAGTACGGGACTAGCGGCCTACAATGAGCAGTTCTTC
CASTGLAAYNEQFF
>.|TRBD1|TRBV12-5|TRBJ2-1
TGTGCTAGTGGTTTGGGACAGGGGTTCTACAATGAGCAGTTCTTC
CASGLGQGFYNEQFF
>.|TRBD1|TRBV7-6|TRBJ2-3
TGTGCCAGCAGCTTAGAAACAGGGGGCGAGTTAGATACGCAGTATTTT
CASSLETGGELDTQYF
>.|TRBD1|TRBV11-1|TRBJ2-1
TGTGCCAGCAGACTAGACAGGGGGCCATACAATGAGCAGTTCTTC
CASRLDRGPYNEQFF
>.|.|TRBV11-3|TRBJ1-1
TGTGCCAGCAGCTTAGTGGACAGAAAAAATGAAGCTTTCTTT
CASSLVDRKNEAFF
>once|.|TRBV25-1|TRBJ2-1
TGTGCCAGCGCCAATGGGCTTCCCGGGGGAAATGAGCAGTTCTTC
CASANGLPGGNEQFF
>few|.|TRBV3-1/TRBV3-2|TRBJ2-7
TGTGCCAGCAGCCAAGCGACGGGGTACGAGCAGTACTTC
CASSQATGYEQYF
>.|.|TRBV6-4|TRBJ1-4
TGTGCCAGCAGTGACGAGGCAGGGAACCTACTACCAAATGAAAAACTGTTTTTT
CASSDEAGNLLPNEKLFF
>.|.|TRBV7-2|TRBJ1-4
TGTGCCAGCAGCGCCCGGGCTAATGAAAAACTGTTTTTT
CASSARANEKLFF
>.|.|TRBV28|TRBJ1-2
TGTGCCAGCAGTTTCATGGGGGCTGGGTATGGCTACACCTTC
CASSFMGAGYGYTF